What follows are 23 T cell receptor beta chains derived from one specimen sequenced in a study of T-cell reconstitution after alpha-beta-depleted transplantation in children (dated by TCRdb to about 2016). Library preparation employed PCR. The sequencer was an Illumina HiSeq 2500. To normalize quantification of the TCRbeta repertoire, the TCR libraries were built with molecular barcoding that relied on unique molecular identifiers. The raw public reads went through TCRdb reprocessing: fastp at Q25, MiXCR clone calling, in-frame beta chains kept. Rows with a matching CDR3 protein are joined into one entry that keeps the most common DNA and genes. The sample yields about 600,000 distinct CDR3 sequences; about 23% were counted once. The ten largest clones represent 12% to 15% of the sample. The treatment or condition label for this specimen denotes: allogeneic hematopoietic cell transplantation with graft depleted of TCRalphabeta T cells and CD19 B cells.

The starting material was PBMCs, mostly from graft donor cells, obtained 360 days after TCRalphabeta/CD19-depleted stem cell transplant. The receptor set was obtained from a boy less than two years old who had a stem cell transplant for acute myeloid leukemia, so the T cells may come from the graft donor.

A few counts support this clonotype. CDR3 coding DNA: TGCAGTGCTAGAGATTACCAACGCACAGATACGCAGTATTTT. Translated, it gives CSARDYQRTDTQYF. The chain uses TRBV20-1 and TRBJ2-3; D is undetermined. The V end was cut by 0 bases, the J end by 1 base, with 8 bases between. Germline CDR1 DFQATT, CDR2 SNEGSKA (reference sequence). The CDR3 consists of 14 residues.

The CDR3 loop reads CASSSPSQYQETQYF. In DNA, the CDR3 is TGTGCCAGCAGCTCCCCCTCACAGTACCAAGAGACCCAGTACTTC. The J gene is TRBJ2-5, the V gene TRBV7-9; D gene ambiguous. The CDR3 has 15 amino acids. The germline V gene has CDR1 SEHNR and CDR2 FQNEAQ (reference sequence). With 4 bases removed from V and 0 bases from J, the gap between germline ends came to 12 bases.

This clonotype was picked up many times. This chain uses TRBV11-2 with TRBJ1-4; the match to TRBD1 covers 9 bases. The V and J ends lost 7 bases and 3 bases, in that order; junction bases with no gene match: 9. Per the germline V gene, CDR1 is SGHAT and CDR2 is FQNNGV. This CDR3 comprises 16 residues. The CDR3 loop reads CASISNRGLSNEKLFF. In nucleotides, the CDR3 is TGTGCCAGCATCTCAAACAGGGGGCTGTCTAATGAAAAACTGTTTTTT.

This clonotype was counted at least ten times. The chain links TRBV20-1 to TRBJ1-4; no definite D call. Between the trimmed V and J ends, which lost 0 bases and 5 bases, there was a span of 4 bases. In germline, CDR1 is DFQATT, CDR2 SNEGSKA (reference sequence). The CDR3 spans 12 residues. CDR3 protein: CSARDYNEKLFF. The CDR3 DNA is TGCAGTGCTAGAGATTACAATGAAAAACTGTTTTTT.

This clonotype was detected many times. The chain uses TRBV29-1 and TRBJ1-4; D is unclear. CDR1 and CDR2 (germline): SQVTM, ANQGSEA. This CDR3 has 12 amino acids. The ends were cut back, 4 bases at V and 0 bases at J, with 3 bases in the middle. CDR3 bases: TGCAGCGTTGGAACAACTAATGAAAAACTGTTTTTT. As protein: CSVGTTNEKLFF.

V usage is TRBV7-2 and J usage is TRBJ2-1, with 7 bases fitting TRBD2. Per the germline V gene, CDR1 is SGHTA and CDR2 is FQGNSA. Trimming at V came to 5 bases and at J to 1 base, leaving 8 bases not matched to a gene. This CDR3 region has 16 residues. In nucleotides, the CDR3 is TGTGCCAGCAGCATCAGGTCCGGGAGGTCCTACAATGAGCAGTTCTTC. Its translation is CASSIRSGRSYNEQFF.

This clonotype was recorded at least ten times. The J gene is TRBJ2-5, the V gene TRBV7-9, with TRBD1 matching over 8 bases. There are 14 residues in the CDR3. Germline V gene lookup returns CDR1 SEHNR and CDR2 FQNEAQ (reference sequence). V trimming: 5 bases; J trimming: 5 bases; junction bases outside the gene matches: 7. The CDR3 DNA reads TGTGCCAGCAGCCACTGGACAGGGAGTGAGACCCAGTACTTC. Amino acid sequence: CASSHWTGSETQYF.

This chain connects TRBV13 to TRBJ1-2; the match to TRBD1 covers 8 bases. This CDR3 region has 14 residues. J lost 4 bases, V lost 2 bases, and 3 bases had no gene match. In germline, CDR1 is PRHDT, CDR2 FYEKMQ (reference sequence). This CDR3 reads CASSLQGAGYGYTF. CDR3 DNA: TGTGCCAGCAGCTTACAGGGGGCCGGCTATGGCTACACCTTC.

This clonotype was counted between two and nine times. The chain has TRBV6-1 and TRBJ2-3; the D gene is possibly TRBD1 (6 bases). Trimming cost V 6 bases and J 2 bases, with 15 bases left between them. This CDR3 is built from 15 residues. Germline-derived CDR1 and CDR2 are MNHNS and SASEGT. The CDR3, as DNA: TGTGCCAGCAGCCGCAGGGGCGTGGACACAGATACGCAGTATTTT. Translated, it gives CASSRRGVDTDTQYF.

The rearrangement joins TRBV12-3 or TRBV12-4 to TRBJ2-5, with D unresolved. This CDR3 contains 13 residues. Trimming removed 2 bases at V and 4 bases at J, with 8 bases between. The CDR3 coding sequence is TGTGCCAGCAGTTTAAAGTCCCGAGAGACCCAGTACTTC. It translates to CASSLKSRETQYF.

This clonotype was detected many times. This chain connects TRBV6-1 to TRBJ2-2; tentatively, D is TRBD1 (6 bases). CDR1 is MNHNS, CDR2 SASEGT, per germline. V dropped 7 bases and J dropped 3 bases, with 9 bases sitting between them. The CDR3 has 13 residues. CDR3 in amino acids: CASNPGDTGELFF. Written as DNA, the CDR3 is TGTGCCAGCAACCCAGGGGACACCGGGGAGCTGTTTTTT.

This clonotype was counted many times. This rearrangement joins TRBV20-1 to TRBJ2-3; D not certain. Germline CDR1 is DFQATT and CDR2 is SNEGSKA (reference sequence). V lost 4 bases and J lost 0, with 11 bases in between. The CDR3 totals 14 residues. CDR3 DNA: TGCAGTGCTATACAGTTACGTAGCACAGATACGCAGTATTTT. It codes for CSAIQLRSTDTQYF.

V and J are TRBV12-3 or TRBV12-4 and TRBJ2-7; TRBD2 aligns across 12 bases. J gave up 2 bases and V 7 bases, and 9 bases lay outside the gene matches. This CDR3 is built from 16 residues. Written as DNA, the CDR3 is TGTGCCAGCACTAGGTCGACTAGCGGGGGTACCTACGAGCAGTACGTC. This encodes CASTRSTSGGTYEQYV.

The CDR3: CASSLFASNEKLFF. The CDR3 region has the DNA TGTGCCAGCAGTTTATTTGCTTCTAATGAAAAACTGTTTTTT. The chain is built from TRBV12-3 or TRBV12-4 and TRBJ1-4; the D is unclear. The V and J ends lost 2 bases and 3 bases respectively, with 7 bases between them. The CDR3 is made up of 14 amino acids.

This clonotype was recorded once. CDR3 DNA sequence: TGTGCCAGCAGTTTATCGGGCGGGGGGTTTCTCAATGAGCAGTTCTTC. Encoded protein: CASSLSGGGFLNEQFF. The chain has TRBV27 and TRBJ2-1, with 8 bases fitting TRBD2. The CDR3 runs to 16 residues. Germline CDR1 is MNHEY and CDR2 is SMNVEV (reference sequence). Trimming took 0 bases from V and 6 from J; bases not matched to a gene: 7.

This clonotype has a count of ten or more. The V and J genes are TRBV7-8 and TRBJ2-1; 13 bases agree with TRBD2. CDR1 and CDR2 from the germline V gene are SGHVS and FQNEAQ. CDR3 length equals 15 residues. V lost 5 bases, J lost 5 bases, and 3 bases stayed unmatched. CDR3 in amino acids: CASSVGLAGHNEQFF. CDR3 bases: TGTGCCAGCAGCGTGGGACTAGCGGGGCACAATGAGCAGTTCTTC.

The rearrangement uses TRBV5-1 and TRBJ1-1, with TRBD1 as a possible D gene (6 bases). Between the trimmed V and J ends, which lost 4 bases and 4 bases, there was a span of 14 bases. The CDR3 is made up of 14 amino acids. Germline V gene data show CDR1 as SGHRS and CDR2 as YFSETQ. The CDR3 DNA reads TGCGCCAGCAGCCGGACAGTTCAGGGCACTGAAGCTTTCTTT. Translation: CASSRTVQGTEAFF.

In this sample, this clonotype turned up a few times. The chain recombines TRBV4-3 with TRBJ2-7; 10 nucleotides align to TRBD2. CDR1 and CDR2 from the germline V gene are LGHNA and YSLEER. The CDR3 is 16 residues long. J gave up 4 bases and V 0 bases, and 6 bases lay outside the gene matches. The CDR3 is CASSQDPLAGAYEQYF. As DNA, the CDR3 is TGCGCCAGCAGCCAAGATCCCCTAGCGGGGGCATACGAGCAGTACTTC.

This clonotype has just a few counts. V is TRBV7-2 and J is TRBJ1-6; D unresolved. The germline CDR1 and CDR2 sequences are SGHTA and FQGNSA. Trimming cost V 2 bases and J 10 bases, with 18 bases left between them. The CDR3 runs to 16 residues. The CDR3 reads CASSLRAGGSGSPLHF. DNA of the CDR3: TGTGCCAGCAGCTTAAGGGCGGGAGGCTCAGGATCACCCCTCCACTTT.

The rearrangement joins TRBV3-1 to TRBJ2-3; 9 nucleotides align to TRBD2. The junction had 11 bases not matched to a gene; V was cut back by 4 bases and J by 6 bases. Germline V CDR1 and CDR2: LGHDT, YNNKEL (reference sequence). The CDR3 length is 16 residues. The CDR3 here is CASSPGLAPLLDTQYF. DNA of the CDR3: TGTGCCAGCAGCCCCGGACTAGCGCCCTTACTGGATACGCAGTATTTT.

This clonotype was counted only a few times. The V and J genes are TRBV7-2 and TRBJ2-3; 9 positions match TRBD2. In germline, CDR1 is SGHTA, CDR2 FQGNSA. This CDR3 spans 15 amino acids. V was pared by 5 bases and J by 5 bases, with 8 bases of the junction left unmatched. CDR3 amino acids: CASSPSSGGQDTQYF. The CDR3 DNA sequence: TGTGCCAGCAGCCCTTCCAGCGGGGGGCAAGATACGCAGTATTTT.

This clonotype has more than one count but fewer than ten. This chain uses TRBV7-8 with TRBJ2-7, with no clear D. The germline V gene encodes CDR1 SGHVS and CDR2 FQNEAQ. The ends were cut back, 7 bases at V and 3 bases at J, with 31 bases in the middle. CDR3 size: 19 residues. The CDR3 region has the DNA TGTGCCAGCACCCCCTCGCGTCCGCGTCAACCACGCGTGATCTACGAGCAGTACTTC. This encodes CASTPSRPRQPRVIYEQYF.

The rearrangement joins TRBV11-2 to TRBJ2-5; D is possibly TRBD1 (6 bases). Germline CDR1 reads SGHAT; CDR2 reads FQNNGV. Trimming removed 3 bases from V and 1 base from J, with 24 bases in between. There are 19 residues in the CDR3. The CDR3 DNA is TGTGCCAGCAGCTTCGGAGGTGTCCAGGGGCCCACCTTCCAAGAGACCCAGTACTTC. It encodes CASSFGGVQGPTFQETQYF.